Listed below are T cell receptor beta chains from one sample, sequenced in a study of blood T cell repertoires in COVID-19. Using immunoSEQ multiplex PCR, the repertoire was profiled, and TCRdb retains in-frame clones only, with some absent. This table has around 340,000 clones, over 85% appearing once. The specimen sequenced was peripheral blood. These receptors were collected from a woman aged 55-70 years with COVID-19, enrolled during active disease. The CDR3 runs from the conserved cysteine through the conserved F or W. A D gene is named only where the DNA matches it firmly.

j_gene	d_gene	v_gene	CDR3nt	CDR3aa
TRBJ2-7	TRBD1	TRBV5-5	TGTGCCAGCAGCTTGGGACAGGGTCCCTACGAGCAGTACTTC	CASSLGQGPYEQYF
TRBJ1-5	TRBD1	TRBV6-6	TGTGCCAGCACTAGGACAGGGGTTGATAATCAGCCCCAGCATTTT	CASTRTGVDNQPQHF
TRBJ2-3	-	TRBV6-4	TGTGCCAGCAGTGACTCGATCAACAGGCCCACAGATACGCAGTATTTT	CASSDSINRPTDTQYF
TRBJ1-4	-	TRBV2	TGTGCCAGCAGCCGGGACACGGGAATGTTCGGTGAAAAACTGTTTTTT	CASSRDTGMFGEKLFF
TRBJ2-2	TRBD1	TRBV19	TGTGCCAGTAGTAACTTAATCCGACAGGGGGCCTCGATCGGGGAGCTGTTTTTT	CASSNLIRQGASIGELFF
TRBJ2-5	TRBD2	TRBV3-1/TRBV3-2	TGTGCCAGCAGCCAAGTGGGGGTTGGCGGGGGGGCAGAGACCCAGTACTTC	CASSQVGVGGGAETQYF
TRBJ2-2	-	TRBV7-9	TGTGCCAGCAGCCCACAATTGTCCGGGGAGCTGTTTTTT	CASSPQLSGELFF
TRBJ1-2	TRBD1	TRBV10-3	TGTGCCATCAGTGAGTCTGGGACAGCACTCCCTTTCGGTGGCTACACCTTC	CAISESGTALPFGGYTF
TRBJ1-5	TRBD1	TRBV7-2	TGTGCCAGCAGCACCGGGACAGGGACTCAGCCCCAGCATTTT	CASSTGTGTQPQHF
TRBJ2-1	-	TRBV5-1	TGCGCCAGCAGCTTGGGACAGTACAATGAGCAGTTCTTC	CASSLGQYNEQFF
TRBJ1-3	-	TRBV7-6	TGTGCCAGCAGCTATGTAGGGGTCCAGGGGAACACCATATATTTT	CASSYVGVQGNTIYF
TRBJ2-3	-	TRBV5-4	TGTGCCAGCAGCGCCGGACAGAGCACAGATACGCAGTATTTT	CASSAGQSTDTQYF
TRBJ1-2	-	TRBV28	TGTGCCAGCAGTTTAGGGGGGGGTTTTCGCTCTGGCTACACCTTC	CASSLGGGFRSGYTF
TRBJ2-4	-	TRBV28	TGTGCCAGCAGTTCTCCACAGGGAAACATTCAGTACTTC	CASSSPQGNIQYF
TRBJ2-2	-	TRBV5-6	TGTGCCAGCAGCCCCCAGGAAGGGACTCCGACCTTCACCGGGGAGCTGTTTTTT	CASSPQEGTPTFTGELFF
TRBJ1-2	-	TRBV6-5	TGTGCCAGCAGCGCCGTCAGGGGCGATGGCTACACCTTC	CASSAVRGDGYTF
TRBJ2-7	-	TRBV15	TGTGCCACCAGCAGAGATCAACGGGGGAGCTACGAGCAGTACTTC	CATSRDQRGSYEQYF
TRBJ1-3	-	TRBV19	TGTGCCAGTAGTTCCAGGGATTTGAGAAACACCATATATTTT	CASSSRDLRNTIYF
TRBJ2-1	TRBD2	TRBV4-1	TGCGCCAGCAGCCAAGTTGGGACTAGCGGGGGGGGAGGGCAGTTCTTC	CASSQVGTSGGGGQFF